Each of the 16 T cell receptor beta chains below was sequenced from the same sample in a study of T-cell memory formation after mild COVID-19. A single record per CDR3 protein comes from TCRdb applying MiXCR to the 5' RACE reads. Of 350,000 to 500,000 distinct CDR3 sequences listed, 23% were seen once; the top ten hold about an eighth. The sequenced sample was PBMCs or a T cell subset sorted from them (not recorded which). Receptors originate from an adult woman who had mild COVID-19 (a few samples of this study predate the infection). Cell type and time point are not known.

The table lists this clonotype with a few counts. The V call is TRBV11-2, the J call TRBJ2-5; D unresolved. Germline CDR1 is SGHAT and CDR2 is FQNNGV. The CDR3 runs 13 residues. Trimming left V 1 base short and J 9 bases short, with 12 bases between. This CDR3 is CASSLGGVVSQYF. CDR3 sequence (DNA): TGTGCCAGCAGCTTAGGAGGAGTTGTTTCCCAGTACTTC. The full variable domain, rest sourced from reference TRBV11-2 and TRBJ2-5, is EAGVAQSPRYKIIEKRQSVAFWCNPISGHATLYWYQQILGQGPKLLIQFQNNGVVDDSQLPKDRFSAERLKGVDSTLKIQPAKLEDSAVYLCASSLGGVVSQYFGPGTRLLVL.

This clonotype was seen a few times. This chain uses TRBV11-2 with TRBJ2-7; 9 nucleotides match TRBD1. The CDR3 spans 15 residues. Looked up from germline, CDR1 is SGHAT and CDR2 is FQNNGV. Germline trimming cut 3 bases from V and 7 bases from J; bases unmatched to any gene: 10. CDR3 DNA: TGTGCCAGCAGCTTCTCGGGGACAGGGCTGGGAGAGCAGTACTTC. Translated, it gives CASSFSGTGLGEQYF. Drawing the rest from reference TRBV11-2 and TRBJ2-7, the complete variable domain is EAGVAQSPRYKIIEKRQSVAFWCNPISGHATLYWYQQILGQGPKLLIQFQNNGVVDDSQLPKDRFSAERLKGVDSTLKIQPAKLEDSAVYLCASSFSGTGLGEQYFGPGTRLTVT.

CDR3 residues: CAMAAVSYNEQFF. The CDR3, as DNA: TGTGCCATGGCGGCGGTTAGCTACAATGAGCAGTTCTTC. J is TRBJ2-1 and V is TRBV10-3; D ambiguous. The ends were cut back, 9 bases at V and 3 bases at J, with 12 bases in the middle. There are 13 residues in the CDR3. CDR1 is ENHRY, CDR2 SYGVKD, per germline.

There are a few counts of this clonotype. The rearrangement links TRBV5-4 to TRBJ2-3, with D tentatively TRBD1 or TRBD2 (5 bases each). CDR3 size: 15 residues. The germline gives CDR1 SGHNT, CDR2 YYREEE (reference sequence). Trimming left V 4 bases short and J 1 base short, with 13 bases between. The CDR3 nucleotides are TGTGCCAGCAGCCTGGGGGACGGTGGCACAGATACGCAGTATTTT. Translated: CASSLGDGGTDTQYF.

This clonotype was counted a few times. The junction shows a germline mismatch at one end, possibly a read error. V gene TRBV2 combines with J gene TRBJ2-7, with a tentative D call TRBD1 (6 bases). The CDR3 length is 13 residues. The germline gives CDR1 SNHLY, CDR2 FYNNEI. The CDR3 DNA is TGTGCCAGCAGTGAAGACGGGACACCGGACCCCAACTTC. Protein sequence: CASSEDGTPDPNF.

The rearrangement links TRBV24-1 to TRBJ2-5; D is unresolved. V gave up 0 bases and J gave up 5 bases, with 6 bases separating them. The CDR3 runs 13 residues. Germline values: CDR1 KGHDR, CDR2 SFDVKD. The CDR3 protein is CATSDLSRETQYF. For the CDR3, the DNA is TGTGCCACCAGTGATTTGTCTCGGGAGACCCAGTACTTC.

DNA of the CDR3: TGTGCCAGCAGCTTGCTAACAGGGGGCAATGGCTACACCTTC. Its translation: CASSLLTGGNGYTF. The chain uses TRBV11-2 and TRBJ1-2; TRBD1 matches at 9 bases. The CDR3 runs 14 residues. The V and J ends lost 3 bases and 6 bases, in that order; junction bases with no gene match: 5. Germline V gene sequence: CDR1 SGHAT, CDR2 FQNNGV. Looking up the rest from reference TRBV11-2 and TRBJ1-2 gives the full variable domain: EAGVAQSPRYKIIEKRQSVAFWCNPISGHATLYWYQQILGQGPKLLIQFQNNGVVDDSQLPKDRFSAERLKGVDSTLKIQPAKLEDSAVYLCASSLLTGGNGYTFGSGTRLTVV.

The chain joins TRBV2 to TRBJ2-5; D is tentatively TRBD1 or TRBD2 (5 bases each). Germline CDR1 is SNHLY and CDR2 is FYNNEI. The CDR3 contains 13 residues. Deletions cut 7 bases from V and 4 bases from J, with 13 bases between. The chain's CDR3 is CASTMGVTETQYF. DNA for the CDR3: TGTGCCAGCACCATGGGGGTCACAGAGACCCAGTACTTC. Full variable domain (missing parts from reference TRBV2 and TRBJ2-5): EPEVTQTPSHQVTQMGQEVILRCVPISNHLYFYWYRQILGQKVEFLVSFYNNEISEKSEIFDDQFSVERPDGSNFTLKIRSTKLEDSAMYFCASTMGVTETQYFGPGTRLLVL.

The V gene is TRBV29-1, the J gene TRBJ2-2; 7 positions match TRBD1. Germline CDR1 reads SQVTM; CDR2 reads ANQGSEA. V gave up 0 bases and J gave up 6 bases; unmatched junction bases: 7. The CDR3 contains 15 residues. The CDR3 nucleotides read TGCAGCGTTGAAGATCGGGACAGCACATCCGGGGAGCTGTTTTTT. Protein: CSVEDRDSTSGELFF.

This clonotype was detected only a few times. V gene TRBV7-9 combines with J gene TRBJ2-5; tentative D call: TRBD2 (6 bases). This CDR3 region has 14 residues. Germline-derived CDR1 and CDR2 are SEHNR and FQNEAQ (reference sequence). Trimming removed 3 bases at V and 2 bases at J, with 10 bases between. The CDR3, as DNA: TGTGCCAGCAGCTTCATTAGCGGACAAGAGACCCAGTACTTC. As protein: CASSFISGQETQYF.

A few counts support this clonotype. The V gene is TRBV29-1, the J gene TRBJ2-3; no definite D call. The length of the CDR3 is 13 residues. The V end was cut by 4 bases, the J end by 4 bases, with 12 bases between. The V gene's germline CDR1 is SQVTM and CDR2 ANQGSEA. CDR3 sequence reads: CSVVAAGPDTQYF. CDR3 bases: TGCAGCGTTGTGGCGGCAGGTCCAGATACGCAGTATTTT.

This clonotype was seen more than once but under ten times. This chain's CDR3 is CASSVGVGSTDTQYF. The CDR3 coding sequence is TGTGCCAGCAGCGTAGGGGTCGGAAGCACAGATACGCAGTATTTT. This chain joins TRBV9 and TRBJ2-3; no clear D gene. CDR1 is SGDLS, CDR2 YYNGEE, per germline. V shed 0 bases and J shed 0 bases, with 8 bases lying between them. CDR3 length: 15 amino acids. The whole variable domain, remainder taken from reference TRBV9 and TRBJ2-3, is DSGVTQTPKHLITATGQRVTLRCSPRSGDLSVYWYQQSLDQGLQFLIQYYNGEERAKGNILERFSAQQFPDLHSELNLSSLELGDSALYFCASSVGVGSTDTQYFGPGTRLTVL.

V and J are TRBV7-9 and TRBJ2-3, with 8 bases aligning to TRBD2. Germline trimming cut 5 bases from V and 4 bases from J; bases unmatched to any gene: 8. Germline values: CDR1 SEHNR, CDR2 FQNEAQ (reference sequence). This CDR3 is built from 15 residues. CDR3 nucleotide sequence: TGTGCCAGCAGCCCTTTGGCGGGAGGTGCAGATACGCAGTATTTT. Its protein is CASSPLAGGADTQYF.

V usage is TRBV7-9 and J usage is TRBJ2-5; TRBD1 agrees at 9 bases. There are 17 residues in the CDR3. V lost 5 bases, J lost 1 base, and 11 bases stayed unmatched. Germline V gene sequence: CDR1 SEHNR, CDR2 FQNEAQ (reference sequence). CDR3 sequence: CASSPRDRDPIQETQYF. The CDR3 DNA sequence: TGTGCCAGCAGCCCCCGGGACAGGGATCCCATCCAAGAGACCCAGTACTTC.

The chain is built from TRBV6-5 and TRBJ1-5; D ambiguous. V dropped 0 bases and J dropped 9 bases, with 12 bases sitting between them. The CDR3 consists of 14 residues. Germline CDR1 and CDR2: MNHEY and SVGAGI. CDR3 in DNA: TGTGCCAGCAGTTACTCATTAGGGCAAGGGCCCCAGCATTTT. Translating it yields CASSYSLGQGPQHF.

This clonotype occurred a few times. CDR3 sequence (DNA): TGTGCCAGCAGCGTGTCCCGGGGGACGAACACCGGGGAGCTGTTTTTT. This encodes CASSVSRGTNTGELFF. The chain recombines TRBV7-9 with TRBJ2-2, with D perhaps matching TRBD2 (6 bases). Trimming removed 5 bases at V and 0 bases at J, with 13 bases between. The V gene's germline CDR1 is SEHNR and CDR2 FQNEAQ (reference sequence). The CDR3 runs to 16 residues.